Shown below are 29 T cell receptor beta chains from a single sample sequenced in a study of CD8+ T cells in alopecia areata. Reverse transcribed after extraction, RNA yielded cDNA as the sequencing template. Data came from immunoSEQ multiplex PCR; TCRdb stores just in-frame clones and leaves some out. The sample shows 270,000 or so clones, 58% of them seen only once. Described treatment: oral pan-JAK inhibitor, 5-10 mg twice daily. Sample: CD4+ T cells sorted from blood, taken at week 24, from a patient treated with tofacitinib. Receptor source: a human donor with alopecia areata.

The chain employs TRBV4-1 and TRBJ2-3; the D is unclear. V lost 4 bases to trimming and J lost 2 bases, with 10 bases between them. The CDR3 sequence is 14 residues long. Germline V gene data show CDR1 as MGHRA and CDR2 as YSYEKL. The CDR3 loop reads CASSPRENTDTQYF. CDR3 in DNA: TGCGCCAGCAGCCCAAGAGAAAACACAGATACGCAGTATTTT.

The chain has TRBV5-4 and TRBJ2-5; D may correspond to TRBD1 or TRBD2 (5 bases each). The germline V gene has CDR1 SGHNT and CDR2 YYREEE (reference sequence). CDR3 size: 14 residues. V lost 4 bases to trimming and J lost 5 bases, with 15 bases between them. The CDR3 protein is CASSRRGGGETQYF. The CDR3, as DNA: TGTGCCAGCAGCCGACGGGGCGGCGGGGAGACCCAGTACTTC.

This rearrangement joins TRBV19 to TRBJ2-1; D unclear. The germline V and J ends were trimmed by 2 bases and 0 bases, with 8 bases remaining between them. Germline V CDR1 and CDR2: LNHDA, SQIVND (reference sequence). The CDR3 covers 15 residues. The CDR3 is CASSIKGISYNEQFF. In nucleotides, the CDR3 is TGTGCCAGTAGTATAAAAGGGATCTCCTACAATGAGCAGTTCTTC.

This clone has a handful of counts. The V call is TRBV25-1, the J call TRBJ1-5; the match to TRBD1 covers 8 bases. J gave up 6 bases and V 3 bases, and 7 bases lay outside the gene matches. This CDR3 spans 15 amino acids. The germline V gene has CDR1 MGHDK and CDR2 SYGVNS. CDR3 protein: CASSEARGRGQPQHF. The DNA of the CDR3 is TGTGCCAGCAGTGAGGCCAGGGGGCGCGGTCAGCCCCAGCATTTT.

The gene calls are TRBV29-1 and TRBJ1-2, with TRBD1 as a possible D gene (6 bases). CDR3 length equals 12 residues. V was shortened by 4 bases and J by 8 bases, with 14 bases between the two germline ends. Germline V CDR1 and CDR2: SQVTM, ANQGSEA. CDR3 bases: TGCAGCGTTGTCAGGGGCAATGAAGGCTACACCTTC. It yields the protein CSVVRGNEGYTF.

This sequence joins TRBV30 and TRBJ1-4; maybe TRBD1 (6 bases). This CDR3 comprises 14 residues. Germline CDR1 and CDR2: GTSNPN and SVGIG (reference sequence). V lost 1 base, J lost 4 bases, and 10 bases lay in between. The DNA for the CDR3 is TGTGCCTGGAGTGGGACAGCTTATAATGAAAAACTGTTTTTT. Its protein is CAWSGTAYNEKLFF. Looking up the rest from reference TRBV30 and TRBJ1-4 gives the full variable domain: SQTIHQWPATLVQPVGSPLSLECTVEGTSNPNLYWYRQAAGRGLQLLFYSVGIGQISSEVPQNLSASRPQDRQFILSSKKLLLSDSGFYLCAWSGTAYNEKLFFGSGTQLSVL.

This chain joins TRBV9 and TRBJ2-1, with 9 bases aligning to TRBD2. The trim removed 4 bases at V and 0 bases at J, leaving 5 bases unmatched. Germline V gene lookup returns CDR1 SGDLS and CDR2 YYNGEE. CDR3 size: 16 residues. DNA of the CDR3: TGTGCCAGCAGCCTCCTAGCGGGGAGCTCCTACAATGAGCAGTTCTTC. Residues: CASSLLAGSSYNEQFF.

This clone was seen a few times. The chain joins TRBV6-1 to TRBJ1-2; no clear D. The germline gives CDR1 MNHNS, CDR2 SASEGT. Trimming shortened V by 6 bases and J by 3 bases, and 17 bases separated the two germline ends. This CDR3 has 15 amino acids. The CDR3 is CASSRPLGRDYGYTF. The CDR3 DNA follows: TGTGCCAGCAGCCGACCGTTGGGCAGAGACTATGGCTACACCTTC.

V usage is TRBV18 and J usage is TRBJ2-4; TRBD1 is a possible D gene (5 bases). This CDR3 spans 15 amino acids. CDR1 is KGHSH and CDR2 is LQKENI in the germline V gene. Trimming removed 6 bases from V and 4 bases from J, with 16 bases in between. The CDR3 DNA reads TGTGCCAGCTCTTCGCAGACAGAAATTAAAAACATTCAGTACTTC. Amino acid sequence: CASSSQTEIKNIQYF.

This clone turned up a few times. The V and J genes are TRBV27 and TRBJ1-1; D is undetermined. Looked up from germline, CDR1 is MNHEY and CDR2 is SMNVEV (reference sequence). The germline V and J ends were trimmed by 9 bases and 5 bases, with 13 bases remaining between them. The CDR3 covers 12 residues. CDR3 nucleotides: TGTGCCAGTGGAGACGGAGGAACTGAAGCTTTCTTT. Translating it yields CASGDGGTEAFF.

This clone has a handful of counts. The chain recombines TRBV28 with TRBJ1-4, with D unresolved. Germline loops: CDR1 MDHEN, CDR2 SYDVKM. Trimming took off 6 bases at V and 6 bases at J, with 17 bases between the two ends. The CDR3 extends over 15 amino acids. CDR3 sequence reads: CASSPMGNLDEKLFF. The CDR3 DNA reads TGTGCCAGCAGCCCTATGGGGAATCTCGATGAAAAACTGTTTTTT.

On this clone itself: Other DNA sequences in the same sample also yield this CDR3. This rearrangement joins TRBV6-6 to TRBJ2-2; unclear D gene. Germline assignment: CDR1 MNHNY and CDR2 SVGAGI (reference sequence). This CDR3 contains 12 residues. V was trimmed by 7 bases and J by 1 base, leaving 4 bases between them. The CDR3 reads CASNRNTGELFF. CDR3 DNA sequence: TGTGCCAGCAATCGGAACACCGGGGAGCTGTTTTTT.

The rearrangement uses TRBV30 and TRBJ1-1; 8 nucleotides align to TRBD1. Germline CDR1 GTSNPN, CDR2 SVGIG (reference sequence). This CDR3 has 13 residues. The V gene end was trimmed by 8 bases and the J gene end by 2 bases; junction bases not matched to a gene: 7. The CDR3 nucleotides are TGTGCCAGAACGACAGGGGCCAACACTGAAGCTTTCTTT. Translated, it gives CARTTGANTEAFF.

The chain couples TRBV5-1 to TRBJ1-1; possible D gene TRBD1, 6 bases. CDR1 is SGHRS, CDR2 YFSETQ, per germline. V lost 3 bases to trimming and J lost 6 bases, with 27 bases between them. The CDR3 is made up of 18 amino acids. The CDR3 spells CASSSRRVGGLNPPEAFF. CDR3 bases: TGCGCCAGCAGCTCTCGACGGGTTGGGGGCCTAAACCCTCCTGAAGCTTTCTTT.

Regarding this clone: It may be a read error: a sequence one base away is much more abundant. The chain couples TRBV7-2 to TRBJ2-2; 11 nucleotides agree with TRBD1. The CDR3 extends over 15 amino acids. The junction had 2 bases not matched to a gene; V was cut back by 5 bases and J by 3 bases. CDR1 and CDR2 from the germline V gene are SGHTA and FQGNSA. The CDR3 DNA reads as TGTGCCAGCAGCCGGGGACAGGGGGACACCGGGGAGCTGTTTTTT. Its translation is CASSRGQGDTGELFF.

CDR3 nucleotide sequence: TGTGCCAGCAGCCAAGACAGGGTCTCGTCACATTCACCCCTCCACTTT. The encoded protein is CASSQDRVSSHSPLHF. The chain is built from TRBV4-2 and TRBJ1-6; the D gene is possibly TRBD1 (5 bases). The CDR3 spans 16 residues. The germline V gene encodes CDR1 LGHNA and CDR2 YNFKEQ. V lost 0 bases, J lost 8 bases, and 14 bases lay in between.

The chain is built from TRBV30 and TRBJ1-5; maybe TRBD1 (5 bases). V gave up 1 base and J gave up 5 bases, with 15 bases separating them. The CDR3 extends over 15 amino acids. The germline V gene has CDR1 GTSNPN and CDR2 SVGIG (reference sequence). CDR3 sequence (DNA): TGTGCCTGGAGTGCGCAGGGTAAGGGTGATCAGCCCCAGCATTTT. Translated, it gives CAWSAQGKGDQPQHF.

Only one count was recorded for this clone. This chain connects TRBV5-6 to TRBJ2-5, with a weak D call TRBD2 (5 bases). The germline V gene encodes CDR1 SGHDT and CDR2 YYEEEE. Trimming removed 4 bases from V and 2 bases from J, with 15 bases in between. There are 15 residues in the CDR3. CDR3 bases: TGTGCCAGCAGCCCTCTGAGCGCGGGTCAAGAGACCCAGTACTTC. It codes for CASSPLSAGQETQYF. Full variable domain (rest looked up from reference TRBV5-6 and TRBJ2-5): DAGVTQSPTHLIKTRGQQVTLRCSPKSGHDTVSWYQQALGQGPQFIFQYYEEEERQRGNFPDRFSGHQFPNYSSELNVNALLLGDSALYLCASSPLSAGQETQYFGPGTRLLVL.

This clone was seen a few times. The gene calls are TRBV29-1 and TRBJ2-5; the D gene is possibly TRBD1 (5 bases). The assigned J gene may be wrong: the sequence end matches TRBJ2-7 better. Germline CDR1 SQVTM, CDR2 ANQGSEA. The CDR3 has 13 amino acids. The CDR3 DNA is TGCAGCGTTGATACAGGATCGACCTACGAGCAGTACTTC. Amino acid sequence: CSVDTGSTYEQYF.

With respect to this clone: The same CDR3 also results from other DNA sequences found in this sample. The V and J genes are TRBV20-1 and TRBJ2-3; D is undetermined. The germline gives CDR1 DFQATT, CDR2 SNEGSKA (reference sequence). This CDR3 contains 11 residues. Trimming stripped 5 bases from V and 4 bases from J, with 7 bases between. The CDR3 reads CSASHSDTQYF. The CDR3 region has the DNA TGCAGTGCTTCTCACTCAGATACGCAGTATTTT.

The gene calls are TRBV2 and TRBJ2-6; D not resolved. The germline V gene encodes CDR1 SNHLY and CDR2 FYNNEI. Trimming removed 4 bases at V and 0 bases at J, with 4 bases between. The CDR3 length is 14 residues. As DNA, the CDR3 is TGTGCCAGCAGTGGCGACTCTGGGGCCAACGTCCTGACTTTC. Translating it yields CASSGDSGANVLTF.

Of note for this clone: Other DNA sequences from this sample encode an identical CDR3 as well. This rearrangement joins TRBV18 to TRBJ2-3; D is uncertain. V lost 3 bases to trimming and J lost 2 bases, with 3 bases between them. Germline values: CDR1 KGHSH, CDR2 LQKENI. The CDR3 length is 12 residues. CDR3 sequence: CASSPNTDTQYF. For the CDR3, the DNA is TGTGCCAGCTCACCCAACACAGATACGCAGTATTTT. Looking up the rest from reference TRBV18 and TRBJ2-3 gives the full variable domain: NAGVMQNPRHLVRRRGQEARLRCSPMKGHSHVYWYRQLPEEGLKFMVYLQKENIIDESGMPKERFSAEFPKEGPSILRIQQVVRGDSAAYFCASSPNTDTQYFGPGTRLTVL.

The chain uses TRBV30 and TRBJ2-5; weak D call: TRBD1 (5 bases). Germline CDR1 GTSNPN, CDR2 SVGIG (reference sequence). With 0 bases removed from V and 5 bases from J, the gap between germline ends came to 13 bases. This CDR3 contains 14 residues. The CDR3 sequence: CAWSVRAGMETQYF. CDR3 DNA sequence: TGTGCCTGGAGTGTACGTGCAGGGATGGAGACCCAGTACTTC.

The V gene is TRBV28, the J gene TRBJ1-6, with D perhaps matching TRBD1 (5 bases). CDR1 is MDHEN, CDR2 SYDVKM, per germline. This CDR3 has 16 residues. Trimming removed 6 bases from V and 0 bases from J, with 12 bases in between. The CDR3 reads CASSHRRSSYNSPLHF. The DNA of the CDR3 is TGTGCCAGCAGCCACAGGCGGAGCTCCTATAATTCACCCCTCCACTTT.

As for this clone: One end of the junction is discordant with germline, which a read error may explain. The chain uses TRBV2 and TRBJ2-1, with no clear D. The CDR3 spans 13 residues. Per the germline V gene, CDR1 is SNHLY and CDR2 is FYNNEI. The CDR3 nucleotides read TGTGCCAGCATTGAACAGCCCTACAATGAGCAGTTCTTC. Amino acid sequence: CASIEQPYNEQFF.

This clone was detected only a few times. The chain combines TRBV29-1 with TRBJ1-1, with no clear D. V was cut by 4 bases and J by 0 bases, with 9 bases left in between. The CDR3 has 13 amino acids. Germline CDR1 SQVTM, CDR2 ANQGSEA. CDR3 residues: CSVVSRMNTEAFF. The CDR3 nucleotides are TGCAGCGTTGTCTCTAGGATGAACACTGAAGCTTTCTTT.

This chain joins TRBV28 and TRBJ2-1; 13 bases are a match to TRBD2. The CDR3 totals 16 residues. Germline V gene lookup returns CDR1 MDHEN and CDR2 SYDVKM. J lost 11 bases, V lost 6 bases, and 13 bases had no gene match. Here the CDR3 reads CASSPAHGGLAGKQFF. CDR3 sequence (DNA): TGTGCCAGCAGCCCGGCCCACGGGGGACTAGCGGGGAAGCAGTTCTTC.

The chain joins TRBV30 to TRBJ1-2, with TRBD1 matching 8 bases. Germline values: CDR1 GTSNPN, CDR2 SVGIG (reference sequence). J lost 4 bases, V lost 0 bases, and 10 bases had no gene match. The CDR3 runs to 16 residues. The CDR3 spells CAWSVPRTGPFYGYTF. CDR3 nucleotide sequence: TGTGCCTGGAGTGTACCTCGGACAGGGCCCTTCTATGGCTACACCTTC.

This clone has a handful of counts. This rearrangement joins TRBV29-1 to TRBJ2-3; D is unclear. Germline CDR1 reads SQVTM; CDR2 reads ANQGSEA. Trimming pared 4 bases from V and 0 bases from J, leaving 11 bases between. CDR3 length: 14 amino acids. The CDR3 protein is CSVGEWTSTDTQYF. For the CDR3, the DNA is TGCAGCGTTGGTGAGTGGACCAGCACAGATACGCAGTATTTT.